This T cell receptor beta chain was sequenced during a study of Ad26.COV2.S vaccination and SARS-CoV-2 variants. Trimming took off 6 bases at V and 7 bases at J, with 12 bases between the two ends. Germline V gene sequence: CDR1 SNHLY, CDR2 FYNNEI. This CDR3 comprises 12 residues. Profiled with immunoSEQ multiplex PCR; TCRdb holds only in-frame clones, not every one. The sample yields around 450,000 clones, 89% seen once. Treatment here: over 15 received Ad26.COV2.S at low or high dose, single or two shots; roughly five received placebo; per-sample allocation not given. Specimen acquisition occurred on day 63 following the initial vaccine or placebo injection. This adult donor, from Boston, was 18-55 years old.

The sequence was obtained from a person between 18 and 65 years old who received the Ad26.COV2.S COVID-19 vaccine or a placebo. The source material was peripheral blood, sampled in a trial of Ad26.COV2.S vaccine versus placebo. The rearrangement joins TRBV2 to TRBJ1-1; D might be TRBD1 (5 bases). CDR3 nucleotide sequence: TGTGCCAGCAGCTATCAGGGTTTTGAAGCTTTCTTT. Its translation is CASSYQGFEAFF.